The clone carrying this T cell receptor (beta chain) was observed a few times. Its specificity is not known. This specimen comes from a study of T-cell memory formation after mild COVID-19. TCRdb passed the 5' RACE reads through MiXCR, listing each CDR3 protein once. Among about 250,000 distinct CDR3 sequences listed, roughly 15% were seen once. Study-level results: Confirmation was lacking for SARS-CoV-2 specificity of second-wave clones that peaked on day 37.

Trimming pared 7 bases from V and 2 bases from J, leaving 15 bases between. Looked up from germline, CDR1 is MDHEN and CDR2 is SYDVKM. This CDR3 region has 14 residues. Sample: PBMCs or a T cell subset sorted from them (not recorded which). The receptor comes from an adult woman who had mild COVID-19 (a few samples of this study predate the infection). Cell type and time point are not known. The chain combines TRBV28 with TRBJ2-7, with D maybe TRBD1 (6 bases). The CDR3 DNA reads TGTGCCAGCACCCAATACAGGGAAACCTACGAGCAGTACTTC. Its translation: CASTQYRETYEQYF. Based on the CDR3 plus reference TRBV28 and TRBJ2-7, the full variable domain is DVKVTQSSRYLVKRTGEKVFLECVQDMDHENMFWYRQDPGLGLRLIYFSYDVKMKEKGDIPEGYSVSREKKERFSLILESASTNQTSMYLCASTQYRETYEQYFGPGTRLTVT.